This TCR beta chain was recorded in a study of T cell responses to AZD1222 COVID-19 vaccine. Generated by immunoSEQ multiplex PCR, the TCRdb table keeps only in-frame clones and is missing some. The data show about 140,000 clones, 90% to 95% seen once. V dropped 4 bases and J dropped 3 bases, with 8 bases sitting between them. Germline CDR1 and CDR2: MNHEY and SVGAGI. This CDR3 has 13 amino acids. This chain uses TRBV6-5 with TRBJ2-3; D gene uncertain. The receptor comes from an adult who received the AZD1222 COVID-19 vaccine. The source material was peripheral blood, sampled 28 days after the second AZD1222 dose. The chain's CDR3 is CASSSLGTDTQYF. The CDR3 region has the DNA TGTGCCAGCAGTTCCCTAGGGACAGATACGCAGTATTTT.